The sequence of this TCR beta chain was determined in a study of cytomegalovirus exposure and HLA in healthy donors. Primers: 60 Vbeta forward and 13 Jbeta reverse. Profiling relied on immunoSEQ multiplex PCR, and the TCRdb table lists in-frame clones only, not all of them. This table holds 100,000 to 150,000 clones, about 80% found once. This clone showed up just a few times. Source material: PBMCs. This receptor was obtained from a woman between 50 and 59 years old in good health and CMV-seropositive.

The DNA of the CDR3 is TGCGCCAGCAGCCAAGACGAGCACAGAAATCAGCCCCAGCATTTT. Residues: CASSQDEHRNQPQHF. The chain couples TRBV4-1 to TRBJ1-5; D gene ambiguous. V was cut by 0 bases and J by 4 bases, with 10 bases left in between. The CDR3 contains 15 residues. Germline V gene lookup returns CDR1 MGHRA and CDR2 YSYEKL.